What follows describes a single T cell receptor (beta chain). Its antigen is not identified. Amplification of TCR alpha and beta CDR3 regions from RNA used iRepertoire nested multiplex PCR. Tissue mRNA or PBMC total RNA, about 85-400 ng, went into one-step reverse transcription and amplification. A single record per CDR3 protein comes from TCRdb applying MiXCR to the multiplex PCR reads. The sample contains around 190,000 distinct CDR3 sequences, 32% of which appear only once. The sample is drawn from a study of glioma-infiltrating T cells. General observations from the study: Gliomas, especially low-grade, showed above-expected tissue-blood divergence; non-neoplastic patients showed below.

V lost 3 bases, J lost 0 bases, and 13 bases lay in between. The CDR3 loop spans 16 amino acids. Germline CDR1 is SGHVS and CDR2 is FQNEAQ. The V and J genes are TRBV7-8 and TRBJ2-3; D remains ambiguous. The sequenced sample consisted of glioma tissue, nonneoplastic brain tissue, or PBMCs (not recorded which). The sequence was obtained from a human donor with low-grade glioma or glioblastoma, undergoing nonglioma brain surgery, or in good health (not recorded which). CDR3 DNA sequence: TGTGCCAGCAGCTTCACTCTCTCGCGTAGCACAGATACGCAGTATTTT. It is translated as CASSFTLSRSTDTQYF. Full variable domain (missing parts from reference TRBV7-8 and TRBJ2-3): GAGVSQSPRYKVAKRGQDVALRCDPISGHVSLFWYQQALGQGPEFLTYFQNEAQLDKSGLPSDRFFAERPEGSVSTLKIQRTQQEDSAVYLCASSFTLSRSTDTQYFGPGTRLTVL.